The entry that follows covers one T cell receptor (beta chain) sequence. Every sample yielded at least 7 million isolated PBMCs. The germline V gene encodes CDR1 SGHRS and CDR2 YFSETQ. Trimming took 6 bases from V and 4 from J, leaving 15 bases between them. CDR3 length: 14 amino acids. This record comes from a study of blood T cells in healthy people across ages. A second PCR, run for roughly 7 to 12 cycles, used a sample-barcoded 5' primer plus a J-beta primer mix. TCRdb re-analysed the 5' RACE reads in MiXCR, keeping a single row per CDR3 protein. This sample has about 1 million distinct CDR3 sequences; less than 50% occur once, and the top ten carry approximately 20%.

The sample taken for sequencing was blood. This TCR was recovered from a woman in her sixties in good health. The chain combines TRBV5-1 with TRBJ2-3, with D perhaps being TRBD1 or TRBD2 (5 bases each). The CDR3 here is CASNADNGADTQYF. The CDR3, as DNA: TGCGCCAGCAATGCGGACAACGGGGCAGATACGCAGTATTTT.